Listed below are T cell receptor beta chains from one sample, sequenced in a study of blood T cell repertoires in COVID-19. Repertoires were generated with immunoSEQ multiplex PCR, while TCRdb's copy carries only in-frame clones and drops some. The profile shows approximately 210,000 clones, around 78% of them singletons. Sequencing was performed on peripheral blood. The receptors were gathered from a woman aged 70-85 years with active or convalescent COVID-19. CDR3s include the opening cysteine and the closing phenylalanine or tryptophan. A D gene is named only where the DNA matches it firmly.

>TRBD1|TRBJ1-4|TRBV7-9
CASSLGDRGFDGEGLFF
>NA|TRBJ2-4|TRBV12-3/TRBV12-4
CASSQGTGTIQYF
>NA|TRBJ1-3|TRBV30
CAWSAGSGNTIYF
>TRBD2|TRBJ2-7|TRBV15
CATSFALAGSSGYEQYF
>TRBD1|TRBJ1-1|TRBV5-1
CASSWLETGGNTEAFF
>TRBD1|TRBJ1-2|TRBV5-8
CASSLMDREIF
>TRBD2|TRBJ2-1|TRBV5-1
CASSLVAGVDEQFF
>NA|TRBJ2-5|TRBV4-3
CAPQAFSKTQYF
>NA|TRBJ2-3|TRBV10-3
CAIRRTALAPITDTQYF
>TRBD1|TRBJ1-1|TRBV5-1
CASSLSGGTEAFF
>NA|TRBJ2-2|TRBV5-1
CASSLEGDTGELFF
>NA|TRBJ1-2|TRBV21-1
CASSKLGGQGDGYTF
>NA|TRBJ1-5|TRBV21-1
CASGGQSNQPQHF
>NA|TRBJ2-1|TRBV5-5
CASSTRVDYTYNEQFF
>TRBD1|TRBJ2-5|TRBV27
CASSLSYQGASETQYF